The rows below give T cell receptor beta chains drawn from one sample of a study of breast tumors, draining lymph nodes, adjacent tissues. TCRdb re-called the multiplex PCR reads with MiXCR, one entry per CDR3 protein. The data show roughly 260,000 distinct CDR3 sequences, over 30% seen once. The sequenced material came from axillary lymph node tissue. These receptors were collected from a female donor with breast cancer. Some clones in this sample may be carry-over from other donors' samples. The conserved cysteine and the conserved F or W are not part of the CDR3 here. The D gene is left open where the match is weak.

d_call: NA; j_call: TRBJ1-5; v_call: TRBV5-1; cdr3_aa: ASSLGRTEDYSNQPQH
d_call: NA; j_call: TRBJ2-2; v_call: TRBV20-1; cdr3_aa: SASQHRGPNTGELF
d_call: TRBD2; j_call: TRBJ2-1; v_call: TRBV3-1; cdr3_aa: ASGTSGYYNEQF
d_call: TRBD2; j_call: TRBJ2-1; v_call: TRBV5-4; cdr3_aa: ASSSTSGGSYNEQF
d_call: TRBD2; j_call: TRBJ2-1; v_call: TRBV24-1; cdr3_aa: ATRQLTSGVYNEQF
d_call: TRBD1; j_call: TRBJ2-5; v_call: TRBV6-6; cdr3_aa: ASSPQDRGEIETQY
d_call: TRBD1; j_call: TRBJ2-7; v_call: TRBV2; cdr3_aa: ASRARTGSEEQY
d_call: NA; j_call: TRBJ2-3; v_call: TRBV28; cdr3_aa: ASIPRDRVNTQY
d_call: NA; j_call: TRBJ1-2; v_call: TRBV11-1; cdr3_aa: ANRRSGGKNYGYT
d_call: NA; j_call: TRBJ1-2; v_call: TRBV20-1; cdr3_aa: SAGVLPYGYT
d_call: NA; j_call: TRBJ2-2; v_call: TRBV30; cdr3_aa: AWSVQLGGELF
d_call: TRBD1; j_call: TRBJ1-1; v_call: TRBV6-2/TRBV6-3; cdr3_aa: ASNMGQENTEAF
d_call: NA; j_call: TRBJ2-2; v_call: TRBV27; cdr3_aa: ASSFYSGELV
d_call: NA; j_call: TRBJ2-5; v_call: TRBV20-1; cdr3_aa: SVTPSSETQY
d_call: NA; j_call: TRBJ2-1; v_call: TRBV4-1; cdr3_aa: ASSQESGPYNEQF
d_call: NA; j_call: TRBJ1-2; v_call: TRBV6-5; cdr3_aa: ASSISRGPNYGYT
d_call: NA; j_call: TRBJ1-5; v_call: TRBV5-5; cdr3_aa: ASSRGEAGGNQPQH
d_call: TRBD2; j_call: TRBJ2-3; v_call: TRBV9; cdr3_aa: ASSRRTSGSVDTQY
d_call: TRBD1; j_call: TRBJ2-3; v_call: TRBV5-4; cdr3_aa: ASSLDGTGGQGDTQY
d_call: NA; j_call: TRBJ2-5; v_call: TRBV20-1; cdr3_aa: SARALLRGSVRETQY
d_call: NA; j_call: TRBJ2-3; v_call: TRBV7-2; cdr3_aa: ASSKPILGGRNTDTQY
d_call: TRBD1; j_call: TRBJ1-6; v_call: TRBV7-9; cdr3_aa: ASSLARTGGRSPLH
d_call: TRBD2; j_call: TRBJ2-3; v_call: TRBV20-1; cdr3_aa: SARVLAGVMDTQY
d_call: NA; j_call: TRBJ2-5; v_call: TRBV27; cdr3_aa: ASSLQRGETQY
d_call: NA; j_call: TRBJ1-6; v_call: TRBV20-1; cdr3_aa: SARDSPLH
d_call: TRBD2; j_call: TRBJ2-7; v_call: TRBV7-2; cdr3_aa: ASSLVKLAGAYEQY
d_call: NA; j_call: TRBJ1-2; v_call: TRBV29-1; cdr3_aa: SVEVGGYGYT
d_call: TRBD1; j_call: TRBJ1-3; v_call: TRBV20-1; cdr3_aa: SADTGGTGNTVY
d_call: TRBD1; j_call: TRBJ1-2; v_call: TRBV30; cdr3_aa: AWNQGARSYGYT
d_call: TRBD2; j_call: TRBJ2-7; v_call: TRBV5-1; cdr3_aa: ASSLEPSGRASD
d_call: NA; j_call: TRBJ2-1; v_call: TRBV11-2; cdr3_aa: ASSILATQGEF
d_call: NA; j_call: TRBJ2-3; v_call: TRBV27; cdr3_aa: ASSLSPDTQY
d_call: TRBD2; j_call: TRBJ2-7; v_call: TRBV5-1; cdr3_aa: ASSQGSPSGYEQY
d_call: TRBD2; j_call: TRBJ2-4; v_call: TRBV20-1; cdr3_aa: SARRREEDGNIQY
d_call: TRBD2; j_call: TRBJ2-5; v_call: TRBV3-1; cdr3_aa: ASSHLTSGSEETQY
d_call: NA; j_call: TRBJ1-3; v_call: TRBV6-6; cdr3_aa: ASSRSGRNTIY
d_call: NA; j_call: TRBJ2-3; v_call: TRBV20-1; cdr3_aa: SASRGGIYDTQY
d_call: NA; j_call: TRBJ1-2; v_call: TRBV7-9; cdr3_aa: ASSPFVFVDSYGYT
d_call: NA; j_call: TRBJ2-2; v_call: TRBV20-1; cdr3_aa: SARSGTGELF
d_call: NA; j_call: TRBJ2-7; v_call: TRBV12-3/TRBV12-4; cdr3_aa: ASSLRTGREQY
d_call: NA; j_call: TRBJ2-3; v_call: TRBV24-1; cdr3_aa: ATSPTGRSTDTQY
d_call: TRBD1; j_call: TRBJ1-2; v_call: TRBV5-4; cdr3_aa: ASSPVPGQGNYGYT
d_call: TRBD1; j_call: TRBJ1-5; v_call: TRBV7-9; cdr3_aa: ASSYGTDNQPQH
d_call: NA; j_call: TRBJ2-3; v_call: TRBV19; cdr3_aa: ASSKGPNTDTQY
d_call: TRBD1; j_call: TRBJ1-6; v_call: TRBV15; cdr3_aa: ATSSDRGISPLH
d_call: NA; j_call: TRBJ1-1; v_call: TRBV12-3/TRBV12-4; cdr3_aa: ASSLASAASELW
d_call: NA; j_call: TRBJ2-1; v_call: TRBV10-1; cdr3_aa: ASSDPSFYNEQF
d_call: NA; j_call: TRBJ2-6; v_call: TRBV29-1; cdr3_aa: SVDGTRGANVLT
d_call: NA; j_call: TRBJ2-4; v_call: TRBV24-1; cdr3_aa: ATSDLRAGLAKNIQY